The 21 T cell receptor beta chains listed next were all sequenced from one sample in a study of blood T cell repertoires in COVID-19. Method: immunoSEQ multiplex PCR; TCRdb's copy keeps in-frame clones and lacks some. The sample holds a few hundred thousand clones, roughly 86% seen once. Sequencing used PBMCs or T cells enriched from blood (not recorded which). These receptors were obtained from a man aged 18 to 30 with acute COVID-19.

This chain joins TRBV11-3 and TRBJ2-4; 9 bases are shared with TRBD2. CDR3 length equals 15 residues. The trim removed 5 bases at V and 4 bases at J, leaving 6 bases unmatched. The V gene's germline CDR1 is SGHNT and CDR2 YENEEA. CDR3 amino acids: CASSPPTSGKNIQYF. CDR3 DNA sequence: TGTGCCAGCAGCCCCCCAACTAGCGGGAAAAACATTCAGTACTTC. Combining the CDR3 with reference TRBV11-3 and TRBJ2-4 gives the whole variable domain EAGVVQSPRYKIIEKKQPVAFWCNPISGHNTLYWYLQNLGQGPELLIRYENEEAVDDSQLPKDRFSAERLKGVDSTLKIQPAELGDSAVYLCASSPPTSGKNIQYFGAGTRLSVL.

J is TRBJ1-5 and V is TRBV13, with 7 bases lining up with TRBD1. Germline loops: CDR1 PRHDT, CDR2 FYEKMQ (reference sequence). The CDR3 spans 15 residues. Unmatched junction bases numbered 2, after V lost 3 bases and J lost 0 bases. The CDR3 sequence is CASSLGQNSNQPQHF. As DNA, the CDR3 is TGTGCCAGCAGCTTGGGACAGAATAGCAATCAGCCCCAGCATTTT.

The chain has TRBV3-1 (or the pseudogene TRBV3-2) and TRBJ1-1; a possible D gene is TRBD1 (5 bases). Germline V gives CDR1 LGHDT, CDR2 YNNKEL (reference sequence). The V gene lost 2 bases and the J gene lost 1 base, with 5 bases spanning the gap. The CDR3 is 13 residues long. Here the CDR3 reads CASSQTGNTEAFF. Here the CDR3 DNA reads TGTGCCAGCAGCCAAACAGGGAACACTGAAGCTTTCTTT.

V usage is TRBV13 and J usage is TRBJ2-7; D uncertain. The V gene's germline CDR1 is PRHDT and CDR2 FYEKMQ (reference sequence). Trimming took off 5 bases at V and 0 bases at J, with 5 bases between the two ends. The CDR3 contains 12 residues. CDR3 protein: CASSTNSYEQYF. CDR3 in DNA: TGTGCCAGCAGCACAAACTCCTACGAGCAGTACTTC. Looking up the rest from reference TRBV13 and TRBJ2-7 gives the full variable domain: AAGVIQSPRHLIKEKRETATLKCYPIPRHDTVYWYQQGPGQDPQFLISFYEKMQSDKGSIPDRFSAQQFSDYHSELNMSSLELGDSALYFCASSTNSYEQYFGPGTRLTVT.

The genes are TRBV7-6 and TRBJ2-5; 7 nucleotides align to TRBD1. The CDR3 is 15 amino acids. Germline trimming cut 5 bases from V and 2 bases from J; bases unmatched to any gene: 8. CDR1 and CDR2 (germline): SGHVS, FNYEAQ. CDR3 protein: CASSPIGTEQETQYF. The DNA of the CDR3 is TGTGCCAGCAGCCCCATTGGGACAGAACAAGAGACCCAGTACTTC.

This chain uses TRBV27 with TRBJ1-1; 8 bases fit TRBD1. The CDR3 length is 16 residues. CDR1 MNHEY and CDR2 SMNVEV come from the germline V gene (reference sequence). Trimming removed 2 bases from V and 1 base from J; junction bases left unmatched: 6. The CDR3, as DNA: TGTGCCAGCAGTTTACTTCGGGACAGGTGGAACACTGAAGCTTTCTTT. Translation: CASSLLRDRWNTEAFF.

The gene calls are TRBV5-6 and TRBJ1-2; D is unclear. Trimming took 5 bases from V and 8 from J, leaving 16 bases between them. The germline CDR1 and CDR2 sequences are SGHDT and YYEEEE. The CDR3 is 13 amino acids. The CDR3 spells CASRLGRGGGYTF. The DNA of the CDR3 is TGTGCCAGCAGACTAGGACGGGGAGGCGGCTACACCTTC.

The V call is TRBV28, the J call TRBJ1-3; no clear D gene. The germline gives CDR1 MDHEN, CDR2 SYDVKM. This CDR3 has 15 amino acids. Trimming pared 4 bases from V and 1 base from J, leaving 11 bases between. In DNA, the CDR3 is TGTGCCAGCAGTTCTACCGGGGTTTCTGGAAACACCATATATTTT. Protein sequence: CASSSTGVSGNTIYF.

V and J are TRBV6-6 and TRBJ2-1; D is possibly TRBD2 (7 bases). The CDR3 consists of 13 residues. CDR1 is MNHNY, CDR2 SVGAGI, per germline (reference sequence). V was trimmed by 8 bases and J by 3 bases, leaving 11 bases between them. For the CDR3, the DNA is TGTGCCAGCCTAGGGGGGGTCTACAATGAGCAGTTCTTC. Translating it yields CASLGGVYNEQFF.

The V call is TRBV11-3, the J call TRBJ2-3; 12 bases align to TRBD2. The CDR3 runs to 16 residues. Trimming cost V 2 bases and J 5 bases; bases outside gene matches: 5. The germline CDR1 and CDR2 sequences are SGHNT and YENEEA. The DNA for the CDR3 is TGTGCCAGCAGCTTACTGACTAGCGGGAGTCGAGATACGCAGTATTTT. Protein sequence: CASSLLTSGSRDTQYF.

This chain links TRBV19 with TRBJ2-7; 7 bases agree with TRBD2. The trim removed 2 bases at V and 1 base at J, leaving 5 bases unmatched. The CDR3 sequence is 15 residues long. Germline V gene data show CDR1 as LNHDA and CDR2 as SQIVND (reference sequence). CDR3 nucleotide sequence: TGTGCCAGTAGTATATCGGGGGGAGGATCCTACGAGCAGTACTTC. Amino acid sequence: CASSISGGGSYEQYF.

V gene TRBV6-1 combines with J gene TRBJ1-1; D gene unclear. CDR1 is MNHNS and CDR2 is SASEGT in the germline V gene. The length of the CDR3 is 12 residues. The V end lost 10 bases, the J end lost 2 bases, and 11 bases lay between the germline ends. The CDR3: CAITRENTEAFF. In nucleotides, the CDR3 is TGTGCCATCACGAGGGAAAACACTGAAGCTTTCTTT.

This chain joins TRBV2 and TRBJ2-2; 7 positions agree with TRBD1. V was pared by 5 bases and J by 5 bases, with 2 bases of the junction left unmatched. This CDR3 is built from 13 residues. Per germline, CDR1 SNHLY and CDR2 FYNNEI. Here the CDR3 reads CASSLQGTGELFF. CDR3 DNA: TGTGCCAGCAGTTTACAGGGGACCGGGGAGCTGTTTTTT.

The genes are TRBV12-3 or TRBV12-4 and TRBJ1-1; TRBD1 is a possible D gene (5 bases). Trimming left V 8 bases short and J 2 bases short, with 12 bases between. The CDR3 is 13 residues long. DNA for the CDR3: TGTGCCAGCCATCGGGACTTTAACACTGAAGCTTTCTTT. Translating gives CASHRDFNTEAFF.

The V and J genes are TRBV28 and TRBJ2-5; D is possibly TRBD1 (5 bases). V dropped 6 bases and J dropped 1 base, with 6 bases sitting between them. This CDR3 has 12 amino acids. The V gene's germline CDR1 is MDHEN and CDR2 SYDVKM. The DNA of the CDR3 is TGTGCCAGCAGACAGGCCCAAGAGACCCAGTACTTC. This translates into CASRQAQETQYF.

The chain employs TRBV14 and TRBJ2-1; the D gene is possibly TRBD1 (6 bases). Germline assignment: CDR1 SGHDN and CDR2 FVKESK. The CDR3 is 15 residues long. V was cut by 4 bases and J by 1 base, with 11 bases left in between. Written as DNA, the CDR3 is TGTGCCAGCAGCCGTGGACAGTTTTCCTACAATGAGCAGTTCTTC. It codes for CASSRGQFSYNEQFF.

The gene calls are TRBV25-1 and TRBJ2-5; tentative D call: TRBD1 (5 bases). V was cut by 1 base and J by 4 bases, with 10 bases left in between. Germline CDR1 reads MGHDK; CDR2 reads SYGVNS. CDR3 size: 14 residues. The CDR3 DNA reads as TGTGCCAGCAGTGAATTAGGCAGGGTAGAGACCCAGTACTTC. As protein: CASSELGRVETQYF.

J is TRBJ2-5 and V is TRBV19; 11 bases fit TRBD2. Germline CDR1 and CDR2: LNHDA and SQIVND (reference sequence). The trim removed 6 bases at V and 5 bases at J, leaving 8 bases unmatched. The CDR3 consists of 15 residues. CDR3 protein: CASRLAGGPGETQYF. The CDR3 DNA is TGTGCCAGTAGGTTAGCGGGAGGGCCTGGGGAGACCCAGTACTTC.

V usage is TRBV29-1 and J usage is TRBJ2-1, with 10 bases that match TRBD2. The CDR3 has 14 residues. V shed 5 bases, J shed 0 bases, and the junction held 1 base outside the gene matches. The germline V gene encodes CDR1 SQVTM and CDR2 ANQGSEA. CDR3 residues: CSVSSGSSYNEQFF. The CDR3 nucleotides read TGCAGCGTTTCTAGCGGGAGCTCCTACAATGAGCAGTTCTTC.

The V call is TRBV5-6, the J call TRBJ2-7, with TRBD2 as a possible D gene (7 bases). CDR1 is SGHDT and CDR2 is YYEEEE in the germline V gene. The CDR3 length is 15 residues. Trimming took off 0 bases at V and 1 base at J, with 11 bases between the two ends. The CDR3 bases are TGTGCCAGCAGCTTGGACGGGGGGCCTTCCTACGAGCAGTACTTC. Its translation: CASSLDGGPSYEQYF.

V usage is TRBV12-2 and J usage is TRBJ1-4; TRBD1 was called by the table and not checked on the DNA. TRBV12-2 corresponds to a pseudogene. CDR3 length equals 19 residues. Written as DNA, the CDR3 is TGTGCAAGTCGCTTGACGGGTGCGGACAACCCTTCAACTAATGAAAAACTGTTTTTT. This gives the protein CASRLTGADNPSTNEKLFF.